The entry below gives a single T cell receptor (beta chain) sequence along with its context. Its antigen remains unknown. This entry belongs to a study of shared clonotypes between healthy human individuals. Turning to the study itself: Donors consisted of two women and a few men between 18 and 49.

General study findings and limits: The diversity represented, both genetic and in exposure history, was limited by few donors.

Methods used by the authors: ImmunoSEQ output held junction-only sequences without quality scores, so filtering differed. Only in-frame clones appear in the TCRdb table, and some are missing; sequencing was by immunoSEQ multiplex PCR. V and J calls and clone size follow that table, whereas D and trimming were derived from the DNA. This sample yields hundreds of thousands of clones, of which around 97% are seen a single time; about 0.06% belongs to the top ten. This CDR3 is 15 amino acids long. V lost 1 base and J 6 bases, leaving 12 bases between the germline ends. CDR1 is SNHLY and CDR2 is FYNNEI in the germline V gene.

This TCR was recovered from a young woman in good health. V is TRBV2 and J is TRBJ2-2; possible D gene TRBD2, 6 bases. The specimen was naive CD4+ T cells sorted from blood. The sample's subset: CD45RA+ positively selected. The CDR3 spells CASSEDTGVPGELFF. CDR3 DNA: TGTGCCAGCAGTGAAGATACGGGAGTTCCCGGGGAGCTGTTTTTT.